This T cell receptor (beta chain) comes out of a study of radiotherapy plus CTLA-4 blockade in lung cancer. Study summary: Patients showed objective responses in 18% of cases, and disease control was achieved by approximately 30%. Findings of the study overall: In blood, tumor-derived TCR clones expanded after radiotherapy plus ipilimumab.

V was cut by 0 bases and J by 2 bases, with 5 bases left in between. Germline CDR1 reads MNHNS; CDR2 reads SASEGT. The CDR3 has 14 residues. Assay: immunoSEQ multiplex PCR; the TCRdb copy retains only in-frame clones and omits some. The table lists about 62,000 clones, roughly four fifths of them singletons. As regards this clone: Its antigen is unidentified.

The receptor was derived from a human donor with non-small cell lung cancer who had a complete response to radiotherapy plus ipilimumab. The gene calls are TRBV6-1 and TRBJ1-5; D is possibly TRBD1 (5 bases). This specimen consisted of peripheral blood, obtained from a patient treated with radiotherapy plus ipilimumab. DNA of the CDR3: TGTGCCAGCAGTGAAGCAGGGGGCAATCAGCCCCAGCATTTT. It translates to CASSEAGGNQPQHF.